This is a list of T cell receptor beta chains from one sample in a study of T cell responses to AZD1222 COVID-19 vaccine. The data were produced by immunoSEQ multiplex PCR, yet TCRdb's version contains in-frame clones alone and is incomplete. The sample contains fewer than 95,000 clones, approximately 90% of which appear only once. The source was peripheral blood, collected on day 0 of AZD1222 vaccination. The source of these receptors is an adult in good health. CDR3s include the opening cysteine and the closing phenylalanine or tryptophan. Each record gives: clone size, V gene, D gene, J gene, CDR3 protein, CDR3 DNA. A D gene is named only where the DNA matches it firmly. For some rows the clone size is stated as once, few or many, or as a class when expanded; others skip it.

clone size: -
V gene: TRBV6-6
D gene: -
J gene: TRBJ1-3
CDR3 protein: CASSYDGLGGNTIYF
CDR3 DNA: TGTGCCAGCAGTTACGACGGGCTCGGTGGAAACACCATATATTTT

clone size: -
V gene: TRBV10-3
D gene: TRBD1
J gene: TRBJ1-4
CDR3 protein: CAISGTGAIGLNEKLFF
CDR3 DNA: TGTGCCATCAGTGGGACAGGGGCCATAGGATTGAATGAAAAACTGTTTTTT

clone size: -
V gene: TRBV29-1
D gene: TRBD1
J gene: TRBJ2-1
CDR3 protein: CSVPRQGVNEQFF
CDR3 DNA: TGCAGCGTACCCCGACAGGGCGTTAATGAGCAGTTCTTC

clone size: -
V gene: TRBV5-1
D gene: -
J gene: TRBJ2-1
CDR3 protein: CASTRPGSSYNEQFF
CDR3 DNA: TGCGCCAGCACCCGTCCTGGGAGCTCCTACAATGAGCAGTTCTTC

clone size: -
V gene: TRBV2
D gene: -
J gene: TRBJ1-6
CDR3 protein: CASSDGGHVFYNSPLHF
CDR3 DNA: TGTGCCAGCAGTGATGGAGGGCATGTGTTCTATAATTCACCCCTCCACTTT

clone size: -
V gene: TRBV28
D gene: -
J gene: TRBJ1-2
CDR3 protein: CASSLSYNNYGYTF
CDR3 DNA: TGTGCCAGCAGTTTAAGTTACAATAACTATGGCTACACCTTC

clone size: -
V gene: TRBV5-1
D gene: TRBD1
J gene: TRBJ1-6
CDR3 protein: CASSLGGTGVGSPLHF
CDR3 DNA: TGCGCCAGCAGCTTGGGCGGGACAGGGGTCGGATCACCCCTCCACTTT

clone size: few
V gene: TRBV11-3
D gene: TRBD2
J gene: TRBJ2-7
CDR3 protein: CASSQKIASGAREQYF
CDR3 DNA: TGTGCCAGCAGCCAAAAGATCGCTAGCGGGGCTCGCGAGCAGTACTTC

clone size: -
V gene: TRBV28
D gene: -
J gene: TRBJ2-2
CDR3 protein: CASTRGGNTGELFF
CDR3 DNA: TGTGCCAGCACCAGGGGCGGCAACACCGGGGAGCTGTTTTTT

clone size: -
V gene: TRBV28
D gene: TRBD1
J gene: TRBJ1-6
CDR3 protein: CASSYGTGGGNSPLHF
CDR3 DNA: TGTGCCAGCAGCTATGGGACAGGGGGAGGCAATTCACCCCTCCACTTT

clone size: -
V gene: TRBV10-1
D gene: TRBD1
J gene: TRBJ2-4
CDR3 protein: CASSDRELAKNIQYF
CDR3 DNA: TGCGCCAGCAGCGACAGGGAACTAGCCAAAAACATTCAGTACTTC

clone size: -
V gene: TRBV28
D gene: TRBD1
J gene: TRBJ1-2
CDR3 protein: CASTLRDSPNYGYTF
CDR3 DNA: TGTGCCAGCACACTCCGGGACAGCCCTAACTATGGCTACACCTTC

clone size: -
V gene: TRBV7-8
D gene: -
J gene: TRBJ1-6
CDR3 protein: CASSLVSVRSYNSPLHF
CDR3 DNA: TGTGCCAGCAGCTTAGTTAGTGTCAGGTCCTATAATTCACCCCTCCACTTT

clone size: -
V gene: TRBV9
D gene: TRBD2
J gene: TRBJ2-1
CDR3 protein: CASSVTSGRMDEQFF
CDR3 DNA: TGTGCCAGCAGCGTCACTAGCGGGAGAATGGATGAGCAGTTCTTC

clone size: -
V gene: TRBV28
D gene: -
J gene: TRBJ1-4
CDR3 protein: CASSFSGARREEKLFF
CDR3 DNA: TGTGCCAGCAGTTTTTCAGGGGCCCGTCGGGAAGAAAAACTGTTTTTT

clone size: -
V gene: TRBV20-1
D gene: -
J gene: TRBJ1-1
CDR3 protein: CSASRVVRVAEAFF
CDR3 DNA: TGCAGTGCTAGTCGGGTCGTCAGGGTGGCTGAAGCTTTCTTT

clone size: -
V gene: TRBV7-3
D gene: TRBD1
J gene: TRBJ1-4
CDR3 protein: CASSLTGQGLNEKLFF
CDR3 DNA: TGTGCCAGCAGCTTAACCGGACAGGGACTTAATGAAAAACTGTTTTTT

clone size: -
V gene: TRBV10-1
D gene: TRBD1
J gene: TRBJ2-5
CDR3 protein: CASSDSYGTGVETQYF
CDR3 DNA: TGCGCCAGCAGTGATTCCTATGGGACAGGGGTAGAGACCCAGTACTTC

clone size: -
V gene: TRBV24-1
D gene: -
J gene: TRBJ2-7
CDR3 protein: CATSDYRGEQYF
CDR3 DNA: TGTGCCACCAGTGATTATAGGGGCGAGCAGTACTTC

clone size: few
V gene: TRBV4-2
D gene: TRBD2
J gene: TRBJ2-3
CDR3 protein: CASRGLAVTDTQYF
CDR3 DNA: TGTGCCAGCAGGGGACTAGCGGTCACAGATACGCAGTATTTT

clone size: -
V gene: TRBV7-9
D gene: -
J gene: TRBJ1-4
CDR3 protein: CASSPFRVNEKLFF
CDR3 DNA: TGTGCCAGCAGCCCTTTTAGGGTTAATGAAAAACTGTTTTTT

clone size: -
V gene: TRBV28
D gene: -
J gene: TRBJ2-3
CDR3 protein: CASSIRAPKDTQYF
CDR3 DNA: TGTGCCAGCTCCATTCGGGCCCCAAAAGATACGCAGTATTTT

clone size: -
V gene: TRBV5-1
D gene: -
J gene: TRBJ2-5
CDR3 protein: CASSLAGEQTQYF
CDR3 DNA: TGCGCCAGCAGCTTGGCGGGAGAGCAGACCCAGTACTTC

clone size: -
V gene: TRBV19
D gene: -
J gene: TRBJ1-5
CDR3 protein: CASSIGSLSNQPQHF
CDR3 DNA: TGTGCCAGTAGTATAGGCAGTCTTAGCAATCAGCCCCAGCATTTT

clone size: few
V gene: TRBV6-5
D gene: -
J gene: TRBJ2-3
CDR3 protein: CASIPSRAGDTQYF
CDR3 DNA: TGTGCCAGCATCCCGAGCAGGGCGGGGGATACGCAGTATTTT

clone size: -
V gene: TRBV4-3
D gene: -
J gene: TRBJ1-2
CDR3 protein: CASSQDLLGSRSYGYTF
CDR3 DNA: TGCGCCAGCAGCCAAGACCTTCTGGGGTCTCGTAGCTATGGCTACACCTTC

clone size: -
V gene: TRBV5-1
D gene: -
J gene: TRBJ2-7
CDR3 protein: CASSGPQGGSYEQYF
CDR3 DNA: TGCGCCAGCAGCGGTCCCCAGGGGGGATCCTACGAGCAGTACTTC

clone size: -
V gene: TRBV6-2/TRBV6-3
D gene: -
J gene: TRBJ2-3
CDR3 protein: CASSLGLSADTQYF
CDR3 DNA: TGTGCCAGCAGCCTGGGACTTAGCGCAGATACGCAGTATTTT

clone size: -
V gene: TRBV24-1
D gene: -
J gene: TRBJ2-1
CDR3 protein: CATSDGRQGWLNEQFF
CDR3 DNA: TGTGCCACCAGTGATGGCAGGCAGGGTTGGTTGAATGAGCAGTTCTTC

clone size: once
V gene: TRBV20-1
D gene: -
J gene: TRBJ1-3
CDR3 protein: CSASRGRGGNTIYF
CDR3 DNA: TGCAGTGCTAGTAGGGGCAGGGGTGGAAACACCATATATTTT

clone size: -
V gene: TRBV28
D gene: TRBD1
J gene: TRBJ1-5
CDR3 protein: CASRTGGKPQHF
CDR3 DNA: TGTGCCAGCAGGACAGGGGGAAAGCCCCAGCATTTT

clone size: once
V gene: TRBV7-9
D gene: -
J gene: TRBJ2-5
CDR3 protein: CASSSVIQETQYF
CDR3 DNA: TGTGCCAGCAGCTCCGTCATACAAGAGACCCAGTACTTC

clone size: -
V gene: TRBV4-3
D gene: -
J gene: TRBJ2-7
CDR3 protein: CASSQEARQEDEQYF
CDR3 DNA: TGCGCCAGCAGCCAAGAGGCGCGCCAAGAAGACGAGCAGTACTTC

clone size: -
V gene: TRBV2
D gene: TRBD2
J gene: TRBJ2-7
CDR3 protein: CAFDGASGNYEQYF
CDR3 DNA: TGTGCCTTCGACGGGGCTAGCGGGAATTACGAGCAGTACTTC

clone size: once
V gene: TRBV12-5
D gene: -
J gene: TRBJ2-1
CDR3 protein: CASGLVAVSYNEQFF
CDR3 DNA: TGTGCTAGTGGTTTGGTAGCGGTATCCTACAATGAGCAGTTCTTC

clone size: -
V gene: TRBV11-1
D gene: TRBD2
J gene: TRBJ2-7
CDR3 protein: CASSGPSGGSYEQYF
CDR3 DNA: TGTGCCAGCAGCGGGCCTAGCGGGGGGTCCTACGAGCAGTACTTC

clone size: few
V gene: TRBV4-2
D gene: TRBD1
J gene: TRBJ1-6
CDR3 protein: CASSRLQGGDSPLHF
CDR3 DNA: TGTGCCAGCAGCCGGCTACAGGGGGGGGATTCACCCCTCCACTTT

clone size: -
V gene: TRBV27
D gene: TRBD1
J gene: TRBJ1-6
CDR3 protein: CASTPVGQGNSPLHF
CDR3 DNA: TGTGCCAGCACGCCAGTGGGACAGGGAAATTCACCCCTCCACTTT

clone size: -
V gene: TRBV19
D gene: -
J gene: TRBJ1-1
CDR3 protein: CASSNPVAALPMNTEAFF
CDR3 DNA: -

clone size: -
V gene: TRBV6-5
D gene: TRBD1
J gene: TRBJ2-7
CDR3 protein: CASSYSHRGGPYEQYF
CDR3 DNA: TGTGCCAGCAGTTACTCCCACAGAGGGGGCCCCTACGAGCAGTACTTC

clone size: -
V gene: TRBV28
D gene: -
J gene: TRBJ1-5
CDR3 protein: CASSPLTSSNQPQHF
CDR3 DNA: TGTGCCAGCAGTCCCCTGACGAGCAGCAATCAGCCCCAGCATTTT

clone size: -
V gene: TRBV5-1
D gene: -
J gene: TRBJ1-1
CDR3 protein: CASSLDGSRNTEAFF
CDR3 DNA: TGCGCCAGCAGCTTAGACGGTTCCAGGAACACTGAAGCTTTCTTT

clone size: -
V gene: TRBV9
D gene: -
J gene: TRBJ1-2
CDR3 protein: CASSPSGDGYTF
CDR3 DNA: TGTGCCAGCAGCCCATCAGGAGATGGCTACACCTTC

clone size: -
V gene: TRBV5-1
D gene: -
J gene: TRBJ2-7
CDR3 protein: CASSLVRDPYEQYF
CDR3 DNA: TGCGCCAGCAGCTTGGTCCGTGATCCCTACGAGCAGTACTTC

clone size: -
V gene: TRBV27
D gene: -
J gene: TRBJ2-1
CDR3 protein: CASSWSTYNEQFF
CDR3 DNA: TGTGCCAGCAGTTGGTCCACGTACAATGAGCAGTTCTTC

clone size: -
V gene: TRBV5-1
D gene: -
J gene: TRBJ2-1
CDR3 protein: CASSLAGTQNSEQFF
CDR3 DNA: TGCGCCAGCAGCTTGGCGGGGACCCAAAATAGTGAGCAGTTCTTC

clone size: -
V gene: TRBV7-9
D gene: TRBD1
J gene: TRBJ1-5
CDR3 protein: CASSDVKGASNQPQHF
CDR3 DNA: TGTGCCAGCAGCGACGTTAAGGGGGCTAGCAATCAGCCCCAGCATTTT

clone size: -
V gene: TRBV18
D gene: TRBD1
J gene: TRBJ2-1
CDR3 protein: CASSPPGTGQDEQFF
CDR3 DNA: TGTGCCAGCTCACCACCCGGGACAGGGCAGGATGAGCAGTTCTTC

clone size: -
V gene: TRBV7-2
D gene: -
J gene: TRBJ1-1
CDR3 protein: CASISRGEVEAFF
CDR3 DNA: TGTGCCAGCATCAGTAGGGGTGAGGTGGAAGCTTTCTTT

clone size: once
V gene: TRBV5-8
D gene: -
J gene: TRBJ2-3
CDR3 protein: CASSLGRTSTDTQYF
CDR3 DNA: TGTGCCAGCAGCTTAGGTCGAACGAGCACAGATACGCAGTATTTT

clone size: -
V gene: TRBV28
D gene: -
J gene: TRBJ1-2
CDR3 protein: CASTAGNLYGYTF
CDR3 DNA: TGTGCCAGCACGGCGGGGAACCTATATGGCTACACCTTC

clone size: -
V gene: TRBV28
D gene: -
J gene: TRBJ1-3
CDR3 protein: CASSPPTGHSGNTIYF
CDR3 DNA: TGTGCCAGCAGCCCTCCGACCGGGCACTCTGGAAACACCATATATTTT

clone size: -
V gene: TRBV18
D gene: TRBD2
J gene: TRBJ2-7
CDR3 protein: CASSPGGDEQYF
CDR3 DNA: TGTGCCAGCTCACCCGGGGGGGACGAGCAGTACTTC

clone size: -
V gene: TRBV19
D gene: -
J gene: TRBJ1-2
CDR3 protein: CASSLGTGRHSYTF
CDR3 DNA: TGTGCCAGTAGTCTAGGTACAGGCCGGCATAGCTACACCTTC

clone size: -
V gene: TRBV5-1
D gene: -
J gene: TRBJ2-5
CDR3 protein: CASSLGQQETQYF
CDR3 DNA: TGCGCCAGCAGCTTGGGACAGCAAGAGACCCAGTACTTC

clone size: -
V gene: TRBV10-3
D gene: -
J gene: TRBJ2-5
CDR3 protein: CAISDRGGETQYF
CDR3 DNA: TGTGCCATCAGTGACAGGGGCGGCGAGACCCAGTACTTC

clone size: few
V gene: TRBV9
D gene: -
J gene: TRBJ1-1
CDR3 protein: CASSVGDTEAFF
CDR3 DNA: TGTGCCAGCAGCGTAGGCGACACTGAAGCTTTCTTT

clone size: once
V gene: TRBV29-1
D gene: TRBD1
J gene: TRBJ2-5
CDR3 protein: CSVQDRGLEETQYF
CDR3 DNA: TGCAGCGTTCAAGACAGGGGGCTAGAAGAGACCCAGTACTTC

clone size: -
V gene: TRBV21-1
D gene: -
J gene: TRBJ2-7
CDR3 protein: CASSKEPGQGACEQYF
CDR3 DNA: TGTGCCAGCAGCAAAGAGCCGGGACAGGGGGCGTGTGAGCAGTACTTC

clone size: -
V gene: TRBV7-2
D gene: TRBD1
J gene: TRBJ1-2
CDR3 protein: CASSLRQGGRGYTF
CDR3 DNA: TGTGCCAGCAGCTTAAGACAGGGAGGGCGGGGCTACACCTTC